Listed here are 13 T cell receptor beta chains from one sample, sequenced in a study of identifying expanded T cells in peripheral blood. The repertoire was sequenced with immunoSEQ multiplex PCR; TCRdb's copy has only in-frame clones and lacks some. The sample includes about 90,000 clones, 70% to 90% of them seen just once. Sequencing input: blood. The source is a person aged 18 to 70 in good health.

CDR3 loop: CASSISVSLNQPQHF. Written as DNA, the CDR3 is TGTGCCAGTAGTATAAGCGTGTCCCTGAATCAGCCCCAGCATTTT. The gene calls are TRBV19 and TRBJ1-5; D gene unclear. Germline V lookup: CDR1 LNHDA, CDR2 SQIVND (reference sequence). Trimming removed 2 bases at V and 4 bases at J, with 12 bases between. The CDR3 loop spans 15 amino acids.

The chain has TRBV28 and TRBJ2-7; TRBD2 matches at 8 bases. The CDR3 is 14 residues long. Trimming cost V 8 bases and J 3 bases; bases outside gene matches: 9. CDR1 and CDR2 (germline): MDHEN, SYDVKM. CDR3 DNA: TGTGCCAGCCGGACTAGCAGCACGATCTACGAGCAGTACTTC. Protein: CASRTSSTIYEQYF. Full variable domain (outside the CDR3, taken from reference TRBV28 and TRBJ2-7): DVKVTQSSRYLVKRTGEKVFLECVQDMDHENMFWYRQDPGLGLRLIYFSYDVKMKEKGDIPEGYSVSREKKERFSLILESASTNQTSMYLCASRTSSTIYEQYFGPGTRLTVT.

This rearrangement joins TRBV5-4 to TRBJ2-3, with D tentatively TRBD1 (6 bases). Germline CDR1 SGHNT, CDR2 YYREEE (reference sequence). The CDR3 sequence is 14 residues long. Trimming removed 3 bases from V and 5 bases from J, with 13 bases in between. The CDR3 sequence is CASSSQGSGDTQYF. The CDR3, as DNA: TGTGCCAGCAGCTCACAGGGTTCTGGAGATACGCAGTATTTT.

The V and J genes are TRBV7-8 and TRBJ1-2, with 9 bases identical to TRBD1. The germline V gene encodes CDR1 SGHVS and CDR2 FQNEAQ. CDR3 length equals 14 residues. V shed 6 bases and J 3 bases; nucleotides not matched to a gene: 5. CDR3 region: CASSPGQGDYGYTF. CDR3 nucleotides: TGTGCCAGCAGTCCGGGACAGGGTGACTATGGCTACACCTTC.

The chain recombines TRBV11-2 with TRBJ2-5; D is unresolved. Germline CDR1 reads SGHAT; CDR2 reads FQNNGV. Trimming took off 2 bases at V and 5 bases at J, with 9 bases between the two ends. This CDR3 comprises 13 residues. CDR3 sequence (DNA): TGTGCCAGCAGCTTAAATCAGGCGGAGACCCAGTACTTC. Translating gives CASSLNQAETQYF.

In its sample, this clone was seen a few times. The chain employs TRBV19 and TRBJ1-1; no definite D call. Trimming took off 8 bases at V and 2 bases at J, with 12 bases between the two ends. Germline lookup yields CDR1 LNHDA and CDR2 SQIVND (reference sequence). CDR3 length equals 13 residues. CDR3 nucleotide sequence: TGTGCCAGTCACGGCTGGGCTAACACTGAAGCTTTCTTT. Translation gives CASHGWANTEAFF.

This clone was counted only a few times. The genes are TRBV5-4 and TRBJ1-2, with D unresolved. Germline lookup yields CDR1 SGHNT and CDR2 YYREEE (reference sequence). The CDR3 runs to 13 residues. V lost 0 bases, J lost 5 bases, and 8 bases lay in between. In nucleotides, the CDR3 is TGTGCCAGCAGCTTGGCGGGCTCTTATGGCTACACCTTC. Translated, it gives CASSLAGSYGYTF.

The rearrangement links TRBV19 to TRBJ2-1; 9 bases are a match to TRBD2. V shed 5 bases, J shed 7 bases, and the junction held 9 bases outside the gene matches. The CDR3 is 15 residues long. Per germline, CDR1 LNHDA and CDR2 SQIVND (reference sequence). In DNA form, the CDR3 reads TGTGCCAGTAGTCGGGGTCTAGCGGGGTCTAATGAGCAGTTCTTC. Its protein is CASSRGLAGSNEQFF.

The chain carries TRBV7-9 and TRBJ1-1; 7 bases are shared with TRBD1. CDR1 is SEHNR and CDR2 is FQNEAQ in the germline V gene (reference sequence). Germline trimming cut 5 bases from V and 1 base from J; bases unmatched to any gene: 7. CDR3 size: 15 residues. The CDR3 reads CASSPRTGGNTEAFF. The CDR3, as DNA: TGTGCCAGCAGCCCCCGGACAGGCGGGAACACTGAAGCTTTCTTT. The variable domain in full, with the rest retrieved from reference TRBV7-9 and TRBJ1-1, is DTGVSQNPRHKITKRGQNVTFRCDPISEHNRLYWYRQTLGQGPEFLTYFQNEAQLEKSRLLSDRFSAERPKGSFSTLEIQRTEQGDSAMYLCASSPRTGGNTEAFFGQGTRLTVV.

This rearrangement joins TRBV6-1 to TRBJ1-2; TRBD1 matches 11 bases. Per the germline V gene, CDR1 is MNHNS and CDR2 is SASEGT. The CDR3 runs 15 residues. V lost 8 bases to trimming and J lost 8 bases; unmatched junction nucleotides: 13. This CDR3 reads CASRGDRGRGGGYTF. The CDR3 DNA sequence: TGTGCCAGCCGGGGGGACAGGGGGAGGGGAGGAGGCTACACCTTC.

The sample holds a few counts of this clone. The chain combines TRBV5-5 with TRBJ1-6; tentative D call: TRBD1 (6 bases). V dropped 0 bases and J dropped 14 bases, with 15 bases sitting between them. This CDR3 has 14 residues. Germline CDR1 and CDR2: SGHKS and YYEKEE (reference sequence). CDR3 loop: CASSLDPGQYTLHF. CDR3 nucleotide sequence: TGTGCCAGCAGCTTGGATCCAGGACAGTACACCCTCCACTTT.

The J gene is TRBJ2-1, the V gene TRBV7-3, with a tentative D call TRBD2 (6 bases). Trimming stripped 2 bases from V and 10 bases from J, with 12 bases between. The CDR3 has 13 residues. CDR1 is SGHTA, CDR2 FQGTGA, per germline. CDR3 amino acids: CASSLPPAGEQFF. The CDR3 DNA reads TGTGCCAGCAGCTTACCCCCGGCGGGGGAGCAGTTCTTC.

V gene TRBV6-4 combines with J gene TRBJ1-4; 9 bases line up with TRBD1. V lost 9 bases to trimming and J lost 8 bases; unmatched junction nucleotides: 7. Germline assignment: CDR1 MRHNA and CDR2 SNTAGT. The CDR3 sequence is 13 residues long. CDR3 DNA sequence: TGTGCCAGGAACAGGGGGCATCGGGAAAAACTGTTTTTT. As protein: CARNRGHREKLFF.